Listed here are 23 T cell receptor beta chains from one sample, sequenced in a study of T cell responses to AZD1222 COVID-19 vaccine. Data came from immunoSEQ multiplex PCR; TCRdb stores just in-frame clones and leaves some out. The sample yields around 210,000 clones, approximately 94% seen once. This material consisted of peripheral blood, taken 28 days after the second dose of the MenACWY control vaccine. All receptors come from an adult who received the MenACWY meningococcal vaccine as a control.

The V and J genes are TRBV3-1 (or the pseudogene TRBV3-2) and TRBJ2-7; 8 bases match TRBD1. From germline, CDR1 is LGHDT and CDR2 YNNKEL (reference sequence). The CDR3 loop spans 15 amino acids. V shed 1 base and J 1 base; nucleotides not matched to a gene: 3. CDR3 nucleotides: TGTGCCAGCAGCCAAGGGACAGGGTCGTCCTACGAGCAGTACTTC. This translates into CASSQGTGSSYEQYF.

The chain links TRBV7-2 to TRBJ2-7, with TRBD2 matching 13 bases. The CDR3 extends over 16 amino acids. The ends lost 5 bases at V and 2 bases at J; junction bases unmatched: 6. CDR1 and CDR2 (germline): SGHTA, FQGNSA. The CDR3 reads CASSHGTSGNPYEQYF. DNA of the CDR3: TGTGCCAGCAGCCACGGGACTAGCGGGAATCCCTACGAGCAGTACTTC.

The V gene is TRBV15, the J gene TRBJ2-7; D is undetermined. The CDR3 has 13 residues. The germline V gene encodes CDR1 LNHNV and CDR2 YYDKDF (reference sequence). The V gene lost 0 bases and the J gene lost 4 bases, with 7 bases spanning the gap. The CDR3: CATSREPLYEQYF. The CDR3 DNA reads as TGTGCCACCAGCAGAGAGCCCTTATACGAGCAGTACTTC.

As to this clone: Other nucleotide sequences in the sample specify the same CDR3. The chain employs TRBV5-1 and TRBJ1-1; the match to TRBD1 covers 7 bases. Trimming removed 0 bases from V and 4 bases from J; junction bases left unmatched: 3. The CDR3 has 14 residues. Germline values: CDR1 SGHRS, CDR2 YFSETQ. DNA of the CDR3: TGCGCCAGCAGCTTGGCAGGGGGAGGCACTGAAGCTTTCTTT. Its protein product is CASSLAGGGTEAFF.

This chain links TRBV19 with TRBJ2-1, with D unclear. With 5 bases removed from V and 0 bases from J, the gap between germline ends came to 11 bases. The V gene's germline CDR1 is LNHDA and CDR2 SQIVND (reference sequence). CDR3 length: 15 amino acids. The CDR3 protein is CASSPAFYSYNEQFF. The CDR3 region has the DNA TGTGCCAGTAGTCCCGCTTTTTACTCCTACAATGAGCAGTTCTTC.

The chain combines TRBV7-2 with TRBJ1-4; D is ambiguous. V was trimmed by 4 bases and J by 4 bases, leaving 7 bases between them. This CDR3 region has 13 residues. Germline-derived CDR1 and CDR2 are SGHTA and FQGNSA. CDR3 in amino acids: CASSWALNEKLFF. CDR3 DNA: TGTGCCAGCAGCTGGGCCCTTAATGAAAAACTGTTTTTT.

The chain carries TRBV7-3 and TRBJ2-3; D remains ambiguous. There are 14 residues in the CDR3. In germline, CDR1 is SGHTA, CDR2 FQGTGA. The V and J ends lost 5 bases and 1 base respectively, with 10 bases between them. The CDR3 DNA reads TGTGCCAGCAGCCAGGATGGGGGCACAGATACGCAGTATTTT. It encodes CASSQDGGTDTQYF.

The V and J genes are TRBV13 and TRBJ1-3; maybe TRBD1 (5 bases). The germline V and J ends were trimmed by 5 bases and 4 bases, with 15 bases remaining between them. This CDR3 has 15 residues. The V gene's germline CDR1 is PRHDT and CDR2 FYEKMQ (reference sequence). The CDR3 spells CASSTRDGSGNTIYF. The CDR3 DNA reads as TGTGCCAGCAGCACACGGGACGGCTCAGGAAACACCATATATTTT.

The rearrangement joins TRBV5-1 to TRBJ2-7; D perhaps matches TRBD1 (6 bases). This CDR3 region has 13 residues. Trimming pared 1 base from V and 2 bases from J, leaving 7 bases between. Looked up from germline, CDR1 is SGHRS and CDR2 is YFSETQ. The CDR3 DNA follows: TGCGCCAGCAGCTTGAGACAGGCCTACGAGCAGTACTTC. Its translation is CASSLRQAYEQYF.

Written as DNA, the CDR3 is TGTGCCATCAGCGCGATTTTTGGGGAACTGAACACTGAAGCTTTCTTT. Protein sequence: CAISAIFGELNTEAFF. The chain is built from TRBV10-3 and TRBJ1-1, with unresolved D. Between the trimmed V and J ends, which lost 6 bases and 0 bases, there was a span of 17 bases. The CDR3 is made up of 16 amino acids. Germline CDR1 is ENHRY and CDR2 is SYGVKD.

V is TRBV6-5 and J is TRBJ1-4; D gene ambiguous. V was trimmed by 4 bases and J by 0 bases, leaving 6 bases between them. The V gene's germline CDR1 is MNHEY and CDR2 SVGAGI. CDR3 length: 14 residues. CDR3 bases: TGTGCCAGCAGTTTGATAGCAACTAATGAAAAACTGTTTTTT. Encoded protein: CASSLIATNEKLFF.

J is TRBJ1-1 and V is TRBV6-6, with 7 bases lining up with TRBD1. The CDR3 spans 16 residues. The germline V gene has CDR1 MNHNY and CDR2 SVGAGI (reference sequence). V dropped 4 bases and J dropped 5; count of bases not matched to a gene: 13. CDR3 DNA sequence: TGTGCCAGCAGTTCTCGTATAGGGACAGCGGGAACTGAAGCTTTCTTT. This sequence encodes CASSSRIGTAGTEAFF.

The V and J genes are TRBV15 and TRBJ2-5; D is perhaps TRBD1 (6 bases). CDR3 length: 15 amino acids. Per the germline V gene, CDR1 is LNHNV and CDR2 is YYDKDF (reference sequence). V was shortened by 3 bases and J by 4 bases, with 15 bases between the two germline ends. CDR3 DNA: TGTGCCACCAGCAGGCGAGATGGGGGCGGAGAGACCCAGTACTTC. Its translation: CATSRRDGGGETQYF.

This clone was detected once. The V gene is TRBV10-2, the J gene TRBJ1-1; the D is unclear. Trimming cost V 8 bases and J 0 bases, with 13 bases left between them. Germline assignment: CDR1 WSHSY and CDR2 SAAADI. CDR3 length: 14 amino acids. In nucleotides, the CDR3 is TGCGCCAGCCATAGGGAGGGTATGAACACTGAAGCTTTCTTT. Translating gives CASHREGMNTEAFF.

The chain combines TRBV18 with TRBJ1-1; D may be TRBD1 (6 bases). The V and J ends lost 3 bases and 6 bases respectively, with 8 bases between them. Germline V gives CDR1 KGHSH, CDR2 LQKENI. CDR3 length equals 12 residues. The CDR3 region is CASSPTGSEAFF. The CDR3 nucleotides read TGTGCCAGCTCACCTACAGGGTCTGAAGCTTTCTTT.

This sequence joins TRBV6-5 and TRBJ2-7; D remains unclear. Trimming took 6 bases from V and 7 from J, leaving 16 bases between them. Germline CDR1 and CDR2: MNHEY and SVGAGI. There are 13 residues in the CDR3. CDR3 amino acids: CASSRDPLGEQYF. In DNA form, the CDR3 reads TGTGCCAGCAGCCGCGACCCGCTCGGTGAGCAGTACTTC.

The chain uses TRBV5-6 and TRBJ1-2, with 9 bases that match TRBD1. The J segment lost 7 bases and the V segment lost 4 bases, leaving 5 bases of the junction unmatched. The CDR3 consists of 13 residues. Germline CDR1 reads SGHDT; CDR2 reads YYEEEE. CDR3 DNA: TGTGCCAGCAGCACCACAGGGGGCGGTGGCTACACCTTC. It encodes CASSTTGGGGYTF.

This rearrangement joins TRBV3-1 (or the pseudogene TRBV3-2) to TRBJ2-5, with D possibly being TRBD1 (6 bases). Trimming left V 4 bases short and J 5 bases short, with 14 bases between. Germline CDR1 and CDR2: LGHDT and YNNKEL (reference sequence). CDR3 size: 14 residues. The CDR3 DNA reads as TGTGCCAGCAGCCCAATGTGGGACACCGAGACCCAGTACTTC. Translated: CASSPMWDTETQYF.

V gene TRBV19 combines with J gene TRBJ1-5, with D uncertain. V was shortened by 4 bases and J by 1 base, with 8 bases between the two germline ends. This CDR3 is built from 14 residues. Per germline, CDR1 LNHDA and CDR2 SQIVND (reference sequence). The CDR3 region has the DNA TGTGCCAGTAGTACCGGACGGAGCAATCAGCCCCAGCATTTT. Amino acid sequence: CASSTGRSNQPQHF.

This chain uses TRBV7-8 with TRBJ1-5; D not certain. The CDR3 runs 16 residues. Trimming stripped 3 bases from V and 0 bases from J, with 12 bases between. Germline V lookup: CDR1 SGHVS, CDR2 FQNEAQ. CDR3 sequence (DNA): TGTGCCAGCAGCTTGGAACAGCGGAATAGCAATCAGCCCCAGCATTTT. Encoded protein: CASSLEQRNSNQPQHF.

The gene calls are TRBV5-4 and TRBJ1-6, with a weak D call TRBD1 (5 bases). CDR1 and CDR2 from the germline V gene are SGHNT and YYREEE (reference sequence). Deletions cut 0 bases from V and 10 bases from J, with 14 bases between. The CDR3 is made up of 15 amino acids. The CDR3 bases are TGTGCCAGCAGCTTGGGCGGGGGGATGCGATCACCCCTCCACTTT. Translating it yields CASSLGGGMRSPLHF.

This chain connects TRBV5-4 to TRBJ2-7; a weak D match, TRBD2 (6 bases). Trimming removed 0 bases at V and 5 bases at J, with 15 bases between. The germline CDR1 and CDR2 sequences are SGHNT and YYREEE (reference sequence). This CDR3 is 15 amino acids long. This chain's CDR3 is CASSLARGLLDEQYF. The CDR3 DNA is TGTGCCAGCAGCTTGGCAAGGGGACTTTTAGACGAGCAGTACTTC. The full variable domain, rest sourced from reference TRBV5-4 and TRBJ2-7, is ETGVTQSPTHLIKTRGQQVTLRCSSQSGHNTVSWYQQALGQGPQFIFQYYREEENGRGNFPPRFSGLQFPNYSSELNVNALELDDSALYLCASSLARGLLDEQYFGPGTRLTVT.

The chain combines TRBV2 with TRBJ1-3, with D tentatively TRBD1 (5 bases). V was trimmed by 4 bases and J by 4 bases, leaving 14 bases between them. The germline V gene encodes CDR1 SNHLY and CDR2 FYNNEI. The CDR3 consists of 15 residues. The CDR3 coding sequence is TGTGCCAGCAGTGTCGGGGGAGCGGCGGGAAACACCATATATTTT. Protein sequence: CASSVGGAAGNTIYF.